This T cell receptor (beta chain) was retrieved from a study of blood T cell repertoires in COVID-19. Study information: Donors in the United States, Italy and Spain gave samples during acute or convalescent COVID-19. Sample material is recorded as cDNA or gDNA derived from T cells, B-cell-depleted T cells, or PBMCs.

Trimming removed 5 bases at V and 4 bases at J, with 12 bases between. The CDR3 has 14 amino acids. Germline CDR1 is MGHDK and CDR2 is SYGVNS. Original processing methods: The authors estimated nucleated cell counts from reference gene primer amplification. Sequencing was performed with immunoSEQ multiplex PCR; in TCRdb, only in-frame clones are kept and a portion is missing. The V and J calls and the clone size are those of that table, but D and trimming were determined from the DNA. The data show roughly 260,000 clones, about 85% seen once. The chain employs TRBV25-1 and TRBJ1-3, with TRBD1 as a possible D gene (6 bases). This clonotype was obtained from a woman aged 45-65 years who had recovered from COVID-19. The sample taken for sequencing was peripheral blood. The CDR3 bases are TGTGCCAGCAGTTTAACAGGGATCGGAAACACCATATATTTT. Protein product: CASSLTGIGNTIYF.